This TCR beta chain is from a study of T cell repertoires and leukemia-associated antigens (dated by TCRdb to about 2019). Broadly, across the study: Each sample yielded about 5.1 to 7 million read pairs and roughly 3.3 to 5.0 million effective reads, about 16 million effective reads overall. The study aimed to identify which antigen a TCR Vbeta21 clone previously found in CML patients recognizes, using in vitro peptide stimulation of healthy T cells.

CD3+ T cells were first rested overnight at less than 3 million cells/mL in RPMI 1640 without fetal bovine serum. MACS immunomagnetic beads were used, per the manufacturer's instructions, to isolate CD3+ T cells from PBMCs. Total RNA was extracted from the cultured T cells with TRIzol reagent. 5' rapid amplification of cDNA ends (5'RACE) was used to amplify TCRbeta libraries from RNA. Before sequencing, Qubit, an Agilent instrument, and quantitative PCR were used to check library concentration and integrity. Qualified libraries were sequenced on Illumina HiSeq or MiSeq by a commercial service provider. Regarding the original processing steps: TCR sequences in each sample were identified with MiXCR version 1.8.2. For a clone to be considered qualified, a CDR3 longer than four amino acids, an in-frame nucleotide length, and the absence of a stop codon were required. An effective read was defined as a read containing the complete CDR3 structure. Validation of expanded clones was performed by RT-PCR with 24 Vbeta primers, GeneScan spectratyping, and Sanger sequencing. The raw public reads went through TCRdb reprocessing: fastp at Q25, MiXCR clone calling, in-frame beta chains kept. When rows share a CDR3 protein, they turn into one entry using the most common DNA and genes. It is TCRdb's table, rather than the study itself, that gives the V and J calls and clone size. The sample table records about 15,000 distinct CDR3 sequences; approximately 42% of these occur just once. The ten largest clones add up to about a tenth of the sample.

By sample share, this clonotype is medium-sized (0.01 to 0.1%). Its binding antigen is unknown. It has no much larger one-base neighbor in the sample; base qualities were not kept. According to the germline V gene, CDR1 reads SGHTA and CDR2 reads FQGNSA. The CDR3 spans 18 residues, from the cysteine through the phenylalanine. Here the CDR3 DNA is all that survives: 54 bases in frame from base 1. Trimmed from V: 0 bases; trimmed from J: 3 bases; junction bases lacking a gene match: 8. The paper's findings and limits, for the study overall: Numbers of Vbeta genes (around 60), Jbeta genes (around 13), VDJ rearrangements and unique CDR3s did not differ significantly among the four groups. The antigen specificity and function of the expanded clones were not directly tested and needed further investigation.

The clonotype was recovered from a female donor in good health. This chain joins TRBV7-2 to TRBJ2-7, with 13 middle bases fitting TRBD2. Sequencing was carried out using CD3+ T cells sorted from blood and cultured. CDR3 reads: CASSLALRGLAGIYEQYF. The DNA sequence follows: TGTGCCAGCAGCTTAGCTCTCCGGGGACTAGCGGGAATCTACGAGCAGTACTTC.